The 11 T cell receptor beta chains below come from one sample, sequenced in a study of beta chain features in type 1 diabetes. The antigens for these receptors are not known. TCRB transcripts that were expressed got sequenced, as all of the isolated RNA had been reverse transcribed. Assay: immunoSEQ multiplex PCR; the TCRdb copy retains only in-frame clones and omits some. Of roughly 150,000 clones listed, roughly 10% are singletons. General study points: Across all four CD4+ subsets, people with type 1 diabetes showed modestly shorter TCRB CDR3s.

Sequencing used central memory CD4+ T cells from blood. The source of these receptors is a woman in her 30s with type 1 diabetes.

Only a few counts were recorded for this clone. The chain uses TRBV7-8 and TRBJ2-7; the match to TRBD1 covers 9 bases. The V gene end was trimmed by 5 bases and the J gene end by 5 bases; junction bases not matched to a gene: 7. The CDR3 loop spans 14 amino acids. Germline CDR1 SGHVS, CDR2 FQNEAQ. The CDR3 region is CASSAGTGNNEQYF. As DNA, the CDR3 is TGTGCCAGCAGCGCCGGGACAGGGAACAACGAGCAGTACTTC.

In this sample, this clone turned up a few times. The chain couples TRBV30 to TRBJ1-2, with TRBD1 matching over 7 bases. After removal of 5 bases from V and 4 bases from J, the junction contained 7 bases not matched to a gene. The CDR3 is 13 amino acids. From germline, CDR1 is GTSNPN and CDR2 SVGIG (reference sequence). The CDR3 DNA is TGTGCCTGGCACAGGGGATGGGTCTATGGCTACACCTTC. It encodes CAWHRGWVYGYTF.

In its sample, this clone was seen a few times. The chain uses TRBV2 and TRBJ2-7, with 11 positions matching TRBD2. The CDR3 has 14 amino acids. CDR1 SNHLY and CDR2 FYNNEI come from the germline V gene. The V gene end was trimmed by 4 bases and the J gene end by 2 bases; junction bases not matched to a gene: 1. CDR3 sequence reads: CASSVGLAAYEQYF. CDR3 DNA: TGTGCCAGCAGTGTGGGACTAGCGGCCTACGAGCAGTACTTC.

This clone has only a few counts. This chain uses TRBV19 with TRBJ2-1; 7 nucleotides align to TRBD1. V shed 7 bases, J shed 5 bases, and the junction held 8 bases outside the gene matches. This CDR3 comprises 14 residues. The germline gives CDR1 LNHDA, CDR2 SQIVND (reference sequence). The CDR3 spells CASTRDRANNEQFF. DNA for the CDR3: TGTGCCAGTACTCGCGACAGGGCCAACAATGAGCAGTTCTTC. The variable domain in full, completed from reference TRBV19 and TRBJ2-1, reads DGGITQSPKYLFRKEGQNVTLSCEQNLNHDAMYWYRQDPGQGLRLIYYSQIVNDFQKGDIAEGYSVSREKKESFPLTVTSAQKNPTAFYLCASTRDRANNEQFFGPGTRLTVL.

The chain uses TRBV4-1 and TRBJ1-1; possibly TRBD1 for D (6 bases). CDR3 size: 15 residues. The germline CDR1 and CDR2 sequences are MGHRA and YSYEKL. V lost 4 bases to trimming and J lost 1 base, with 13 bases between them. CDR3 in amino acids: CASSRGGGPNTEAFF. The CDR3 DNA sequence: TGCGCCAGCAGCCGAGGTGGGGGCCCGAACACTGAAGCTTTCTTT.

This clone has a handful of counts. The sample carries other DNA sequences with the same CDR3. The chain carries TRBV18 and TRBJ2-1; 10 positions agree with TRBD2. The CDR3 covers 15 residues. Germline V gene sequence: CDR1 KGHSH, CDR2 LQKENI. Trimming removed 3 bases from V and 9 bases from J; junction bases left unmatched: 8. The CDR3 DNA reads as TGTGCCAGCTCACCGGGGCTAGCGGGAGTCGGTGAGCAGTTCTTC. Protein sequence: CASSPGLAGVGEQFF.

The chain has TRBV9 and TRBJ2-6; TRBD1 might be the D (5 bases). Trimming removed 3 bases at V and 0 bases at J, with 7 bases between. Germline V gene lookup returns CDR1 SGDLS and CDR2 YYNGEE. CDR3 length: 15 amino acids. CDR3 sequence reads: CASSEGFSGANVLTF. CDR3 sequence (DNA): TGTGCCAGCAGCGAGGGGTTCTCTGGGGCCAACGTCCTGACTTTC.

The rearrangement joins TRBV19 to TRBJ2-3; 9 bases match TRBD2. Germline V lookup: CDR1 LNHDA, CDR2 SQIVND (reference sequence). V was pared by 6 bases and J by 4 bases, with 8 bases of the junction left unmatched. The CDR3 contains 15 residues. CDR3 coding DNA: TGTGCCAGTAGCCCTTCTAGCGGGATCTCAGATACGCAGTATTTT. The encoded protein is CASSPSSGISDTQYF.

The CDR3 DNA follows: TGTGCCTGGAGTGGGGGGGACTATGGCTACACCTTC. Protein product: CAWSGGDYGYTF. The chain carries TRBV30 and TRBJ1-2, with a weak D call TRBD1 (5 bases). The CDR3 extends over 12 amino acids. Germline V CDR1 and CDR2: GTSNPN, SVGIG (reference sequence). V was clipped by 1 base and J by 3 bases, with 6 bases between them.

This chain links TRBV18 with TRBJ2-7, with D perhaps matching TRBD1 (5 bases). This CDR3 comprises 13 residues. Germline CDR1 KGHSH, CDR2 LQKENI. V dropped 4 bases and J dropped 2 bases, with 9 bases sitting between them. The CDR3 DNA reads TGTGCCAGCTCACAAGGACACCCCTACGAGCAGTACTTC. Residues: CASSQGHPYEQYF.

The V gene is TRBV2, the J gene TRBJ1-5; 8 bases match TRBD1. This CDR3 contains 15 residues. Looked up from germline, CDR1 is SNHLY and CDR2 is FYNNEI. After removal of 3 bases from V and 8 bases from J, the junction contained 9 bases not matched to a gene. The CDR3, as DNA: TGTGCCAGCAGTGATGTGACAGGGGCCGAGGAGCCCCAGCATTTT. It translates to CASSDVTGAEEPQHF. Based on the CDR3 plus reference TRBV2 and TRBJ1-5, the full variable domain is EPEVTQTPSHQVTQMGQEVILRCVPISNHLYFYWYRQILGQKVEFLVSFYNNEISEKSEIFDDQFSVERPDGSNFTLKIRSTKLEDSAMYFCASSDVTGAEEPQHFGDGTRLSIL.